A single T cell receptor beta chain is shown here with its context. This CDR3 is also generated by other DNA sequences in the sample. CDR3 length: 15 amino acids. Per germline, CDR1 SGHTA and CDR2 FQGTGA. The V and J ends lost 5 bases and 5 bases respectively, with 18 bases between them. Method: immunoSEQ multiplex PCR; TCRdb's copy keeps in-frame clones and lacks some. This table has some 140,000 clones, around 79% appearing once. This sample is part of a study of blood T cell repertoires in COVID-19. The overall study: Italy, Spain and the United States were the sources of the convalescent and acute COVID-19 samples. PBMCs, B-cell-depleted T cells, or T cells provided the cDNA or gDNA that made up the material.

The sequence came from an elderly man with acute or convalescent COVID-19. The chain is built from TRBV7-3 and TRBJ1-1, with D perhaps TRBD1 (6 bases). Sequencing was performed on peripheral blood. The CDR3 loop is CASSLLGGANTEAFF. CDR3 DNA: TGTGCCAGCAGCCTCCTTGGGGGGGCGAATACTGAAGCTTTCTTT. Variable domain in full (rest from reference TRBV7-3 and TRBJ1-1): GAGVSQTPSNKVTEKGKYVELRCDPISGHTALYWYRQSLGQGPEFLIYFQGTGAADDSGLPNDRFFAVRPEGSVSTLKIQRTERGDSAVYLCASSLLGGANTEAFFGQGTRLTVV.